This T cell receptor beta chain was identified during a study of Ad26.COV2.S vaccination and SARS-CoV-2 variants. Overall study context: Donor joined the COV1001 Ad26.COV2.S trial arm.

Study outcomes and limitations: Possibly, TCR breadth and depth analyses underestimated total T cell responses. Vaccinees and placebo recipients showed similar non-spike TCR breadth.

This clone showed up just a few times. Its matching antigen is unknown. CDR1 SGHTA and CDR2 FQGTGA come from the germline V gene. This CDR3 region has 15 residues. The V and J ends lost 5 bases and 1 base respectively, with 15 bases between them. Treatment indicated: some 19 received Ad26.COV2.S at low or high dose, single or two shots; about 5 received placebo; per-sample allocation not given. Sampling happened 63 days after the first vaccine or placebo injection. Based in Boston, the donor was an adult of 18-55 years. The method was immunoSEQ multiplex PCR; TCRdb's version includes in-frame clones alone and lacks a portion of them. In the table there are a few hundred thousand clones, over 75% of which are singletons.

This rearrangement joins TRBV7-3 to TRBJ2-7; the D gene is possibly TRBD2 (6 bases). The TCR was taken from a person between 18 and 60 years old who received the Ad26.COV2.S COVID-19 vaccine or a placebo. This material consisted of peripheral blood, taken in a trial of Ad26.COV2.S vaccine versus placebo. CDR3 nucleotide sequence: TGTGCCAGCAGCCCGAGGCCCGGGACTTCCTACGAGCAGTACTTC. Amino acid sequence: CASSPRPGTSYEQYF. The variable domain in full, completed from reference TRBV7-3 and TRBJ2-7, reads GAGVSQTPSNKVTEKGKYVELRCDPISGHTALYWYRQSLGQGPEFLIYFQGTGAADDSGLPNDRFFAVRPEGSVSTLKIQRTERGDSAVYLCASSPRPGTSYEQYFGPGTRLTVT.